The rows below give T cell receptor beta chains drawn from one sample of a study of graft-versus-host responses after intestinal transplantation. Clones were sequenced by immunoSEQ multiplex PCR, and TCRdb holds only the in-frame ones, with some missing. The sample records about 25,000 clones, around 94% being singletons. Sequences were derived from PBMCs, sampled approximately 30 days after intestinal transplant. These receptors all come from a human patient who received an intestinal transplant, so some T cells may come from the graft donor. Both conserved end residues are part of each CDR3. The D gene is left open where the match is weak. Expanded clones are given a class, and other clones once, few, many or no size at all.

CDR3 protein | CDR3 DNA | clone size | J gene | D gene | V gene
CASSLEYYGDEQYF | TGTGCCAGCAGCCTAGAATACTACGGGGACGAGCAGTACTTC | NA | TRBJ2-7 | NA | TRBV5-6
CASSQRARGITYEQYF | TGCGCCAGCAGCCAACGAGCTCGGGGAATCACCTACGAGCAGTACTTC | NA | TRBJ2-7 | NA | TRBV4-1
CASSTSGSGTGELFF | TGTGCCAGCTCAACTAGCGGGAGCGGGACCGGGGAGCTGTTTTTT | NA | TRBJ2-2 | TRBD2 | TRBV2
CASSFAPANTEAFF | TGTGCCAGCAGTTTCGCTCCGGCGAACACTGAAGCTTTCTTT | NA | TRBJ1-1 | NA | TRBV28
CASSLNGGAGEQYF | TGTGCCAGCAGCTTAAACGGGGGGGCGGGAGAGCAGTACTTC | NA | TRBJ2-7 | TRBD2 | TRBV7-2
CASSSLPVGIGYNEQFF | TGTGCCAGCAGTTCCCTCCCCGTGGGGATCGGGTACAATGAGCAGTTCTTC | NA | TRBJ2-1 | NA | TRBV28
CASRVGTFSNQPQHF | TGTGCCAGCAGAGTCGGGACTTTTAGCAATCAGCCCCAGCATTTT | once | TRBJ1-5 | NA | TRBV6-5
CATKGGDSDTQYF | TGTGCCACCAAAGGGGGGGACTCAGATACGCAGTATTTT | NA | TRBJ2-3 | NA | TRBV10-3
CASSLGERQETQYF | TGTGCCAGCAGCTTAGGGGAACGCCAAGAGACCCAGTACTTC | NA | TRBJ2-5 | NA | TRBV7-7
CASSPIGNTGELFF | TGTGCCAGCTCACCTATTGGGAACACCGGGGAGCTGTTTTTT | NA | TRBJ2-2 | NA | TRBV18
CASSSDRGDQPQHF | TGTGCCAGCAGCTCGGACAGGGGAGATCAGCCCCAGCATTTT | NA | TRBJ1-5 | TRBD1 | TRBV7-7
CASSYSSAYEQYF | TGTGCCAGCAGTTACTCGTCAGCCTACGAGCAGTACTTC | NA | TRBJ2-7 | NA | TRBV6-5
CASSLRGLLTGKDGYTF | TGTGCCAGCAGCTTAAGAGGTTTATTGACAGGGAAGGATGGCTACACCTTC | NA | TRBJ1-2 | TRBD1 | TRBV11-2
CASSLEQRYNEQFF | TGTGCCAGCAGCTTAGAGCAGCGGTACAATGAGCAGTTCTTC | NA | TRBJ2-1 | NA | TRBV11-1
CASSYSSNYNEQFF | TGTGCCAGCAGTTACTCGAGCAACTACAATGAGCAGTTCTTC | NA | TRBJ2-1 | NA | TRBV6-5
CSGAGQYYNEQFF | TGCAGCGGGGCAGGCCAGTATTACAATGAGCAGTTCTTC | NA | TRBJ2-1 | NA | TRBV29-1
CASSRGGANVLTF | TGTGCCAGCTCGAGAGGTGGGGCCAACGTCCTGACTTTC | once | TRBJ2-6 | NA | TRBV5-4
CASSQVRVGLNTEAFF | TGCGCCAGCAGCCAAGTTCGTGTTGGGCTGAACACTGAAGCTTTCTTT | NA | TRBJ1-1 | NA | TRBV4-1
CASSLPRGEYTEAFF | TGCGCCAGCAGCCTCCCCCGGGGAGAGTACACTGAAGCTTTCTTT | NA | TRBJ1-1 | NA | TRBV23-1
CATETQYF | TGTGCGACGGAGACCCAGTACTTC | once | TRBJ2-5 | NA | TRBV7-9
CAGGGGVGTTNEKLFF | TGTGCCGGAGGGGGGGGCGTCGGGACAACTAATGAAAAACTGTTTTTT | NA | TRBJ1-4 | NA | TRBV6-6
CASSLQGSGYTF | TGTGCCAGCAGCTTACAGGGTAGTGGCTACACCTTC | NA | TRBJ1-2 | NA | TRBV7-2
CAWSESGTATRETQYF | TGTGCCTGGAGTGAGTCCGGGACAGCCACCCGAGAGACCCAGTACTTC | NA | TRBJ2-5 | TRBD1 | TRBV30
CASSWRTRSETQYF | TGTGCCAGCAGCTGGCGGACTAGGTCAGAGACCCAGTACTTC | NA | TRBJ2-5 | TRBD2 | TRBV7-8
CASTLRAYTEAFF | TGTGCCAGCACCCTAAGGGCTTACACTGAAGCTTTCTTT | NA | TRBJ1-1 | NA | TRBV28
CASSSEPYEQYF | TGCGCCAGCAGCTCGGAACCCTACGAGCAGTACTTC | NA | TRBJ2-7 | NA | TRBV5-1
CAWSDGGNTEAFF | TGTGCCTGGAGTGATGGGGGGAACACTGAAGCTTTCTTT | NA | TRBJ1-1 | NA | TRBV30
CASSRFEETQYF | TGTGCCAGCAGTAGGTTCGAAGAGACCCAGTACTTC | NA | TRBJ2-5 | NA | TRBV25-1
CASSQEIGYYGYTF | TGTGCCAGCAGCCAAGAAATCGGCTACTATGGCTACACCTTC | NA | TRBJ1-2 | NA | TRBV14
CAISPAGGIEQYF | TGTGCCATCAGTCCGGCGGGAGGTATCGAGCAGTACTTC | few | TRBJ2-7 | TRBD2 | TRBV10-3
CASRQGNEQFF | TGTGCCAGCAGGCAAGGGAATGAGCAGTTCTTC | NA | TRBJ2-1 | NA | TRBV6-4
CASSERSFNYGYTF | TGTGCCAGCAGTGAACGCAGCTTTAACTATGGCTACACCTTC | NA | TRBJ1-2 | NA | TRBV6-1
CASSGRDVVGVWNEQFF | TGTGCCAGCAGCGGGAGGGATGTTGTTGGGGTCTGGAATGAGCAGTTCTTC | NA | TRBJ2-1 | NA | TRBV9
CASSLHTGPTYEQYF | TGTGCCAGCTCACTCCACACAGGGCCAACCTACGAGCAGTACTTC | NA | TRBJ2-7 | NA | TRBV18
CASSPKGGPGNTIYF | TGTGCCAGCAGCCCGAAGGGGGGACCCGGAAACACCATATATTTT | once | TRBJ1-3 | NA | TRBV5-4
CASSTLAGQAYNEQFF | TGTGCCAGTAGTACGCTAGCGGGCCAAGCCTACAATGAGCAGTTCTTC | NA | TRBJ2-1 | TRBD2 | TRBV19
CASSEFLGGRYSGNTIYF | TGTGCCAGCAGTGAATTCCTCGGGGGCAGGTACTCTGGAAACACCATATATTTT | NA | TRBJ1-3 | NA | TRBV6-1
CASSQGQAYYGYTF | TGTGCCAGCAGCCAAGGGCAGGCTTACTATGGCTACACCTTC | NA | TRBJ1-2 | NA | TRBV7-9
CASFSGRAAHEQYF | TGTGCCAGCTTCAGCGGGAGGGCCGCTCACGAGCAGTACTTC | NA | TRBJ2-7 | TRBD2 | TRBV5-6
CASSLAGTTLYEQYF | TGTGCCAGCAGCTTAGCGGGCACTACCCTCTACGAGCAGTACTTC | NA | TRBJ2-7 | NA | TRBV7-9
CASSLKSAGGPPYNEQFF | TGTGCCAGCAGCTTAAAGTCTGCGGGAGGGCCCCCCTACAATGAGCAGTTCTTC | NA | TRBJ2-1 | TRBD2 | TRBV7-3
CASTPDRGAPYEQYF | TGTGCCAGCACCCCGGACAGGGGGGCCCCCTACGAGCAGTACTTC | NA | TRBJ2-7 | TRBD1 | TRBV5-8
CASSFQRGPYEQYF | TGTGCCAGCAGCTTCCAGCGGGGGCCCTACGAGCAGTACTTC | NA | TRBJ2-7 | TRBD2 | TRBV27
CASSPGAGGYEQYF | TGTGCCAGCAGCCCCGGGGCAGGGGGCTACGAGCAGTACTTC | NA | TRBJ2-7 | TRBD1 | TRBV11-2
CAIRGGGDPDYGYTF | TGTGCCATCAGAGGGGGCGGGGATCCCGACTATGGCTACACCTTC | NA | TRBJ1-2 | TRBD1 | TRBV10-3
CASSLDLRDTQYF | TGTGCCAGCAGCTTAGATCTCAGGGATACGCAGTATTTT | NA | TRBJ2-3 | NA | TRBV11-2
CASSDRLAGGGETQYF | TGTGCCAGCAGCGATCGTCTAGCGGGGGGCGGTGAGACCCAGTACTTC | NA | TRBJ2-5 | TRBD2 | TRBV13